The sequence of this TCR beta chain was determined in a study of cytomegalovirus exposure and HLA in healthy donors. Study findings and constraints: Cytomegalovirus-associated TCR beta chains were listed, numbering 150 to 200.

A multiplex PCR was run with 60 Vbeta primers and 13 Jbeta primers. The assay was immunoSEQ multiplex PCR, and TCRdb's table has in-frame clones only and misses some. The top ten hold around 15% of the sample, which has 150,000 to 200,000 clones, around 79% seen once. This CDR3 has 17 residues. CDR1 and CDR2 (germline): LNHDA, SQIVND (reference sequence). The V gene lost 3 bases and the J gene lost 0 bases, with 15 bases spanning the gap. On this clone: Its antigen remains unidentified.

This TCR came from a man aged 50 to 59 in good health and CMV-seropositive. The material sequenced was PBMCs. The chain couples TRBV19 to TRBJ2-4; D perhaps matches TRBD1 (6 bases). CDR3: CASSMGAVTLAKNIQYF. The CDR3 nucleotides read TGTGCCAGTAGTATGGGGGCGGTCACTCTAGCCAAAAACATTCAGTACTTC.